The clone carrying this T cell receptor beta chain was detected a few times. Russia was home to the donors, healthy Caucasian individuals aged roughly 6 to 90. The use of a sample-barcoded 5' primer and a J-beta primer mix characterized a second PCR of 7 to 11 cycles. TCRdb re-analysed the 5' RACE reads in MiXCR, keeping a single row per CDR3 protein. The profile shows 700,000 or so distinct CDR3 sequences, over 20% of them singletons. The sample originates from a study of blood T cells in healthy people across ages. Germline trimming cut 4 bases from V and 2 bases from J; bases unmatched to any gene: 6. The CDR3 sequence is 16 residues long. Germline CDR1 reads SGDLS; CDR2 reads YYNGEE.

Specimen: blood. This chain links TRBV9 with TRBJ2-3, with TRBD2 matching over 11 bases. This receptor was obtained from a man between 70 and 80 years old in good health. The CDR3 here is CASSKRLAGHTDTQYF. Here the CDR3 DNA reads TGTGCCAGCAGCAAACGACTAGCGGGACACACAGATACGCAGTATTTT. Supplemented by reference TRBV9 and TRBJ2-3, the full variable domain reads DSGVTQTPKHLITATGQRVTLRCSPRSGDLSVYWYQQSLDQGLQFLIQYYNGEERAKGNILERFSAQQFPDLHSELNLSSLELGDSALYFCASSKRLAGHTDTQYFGPGTRLTVL.